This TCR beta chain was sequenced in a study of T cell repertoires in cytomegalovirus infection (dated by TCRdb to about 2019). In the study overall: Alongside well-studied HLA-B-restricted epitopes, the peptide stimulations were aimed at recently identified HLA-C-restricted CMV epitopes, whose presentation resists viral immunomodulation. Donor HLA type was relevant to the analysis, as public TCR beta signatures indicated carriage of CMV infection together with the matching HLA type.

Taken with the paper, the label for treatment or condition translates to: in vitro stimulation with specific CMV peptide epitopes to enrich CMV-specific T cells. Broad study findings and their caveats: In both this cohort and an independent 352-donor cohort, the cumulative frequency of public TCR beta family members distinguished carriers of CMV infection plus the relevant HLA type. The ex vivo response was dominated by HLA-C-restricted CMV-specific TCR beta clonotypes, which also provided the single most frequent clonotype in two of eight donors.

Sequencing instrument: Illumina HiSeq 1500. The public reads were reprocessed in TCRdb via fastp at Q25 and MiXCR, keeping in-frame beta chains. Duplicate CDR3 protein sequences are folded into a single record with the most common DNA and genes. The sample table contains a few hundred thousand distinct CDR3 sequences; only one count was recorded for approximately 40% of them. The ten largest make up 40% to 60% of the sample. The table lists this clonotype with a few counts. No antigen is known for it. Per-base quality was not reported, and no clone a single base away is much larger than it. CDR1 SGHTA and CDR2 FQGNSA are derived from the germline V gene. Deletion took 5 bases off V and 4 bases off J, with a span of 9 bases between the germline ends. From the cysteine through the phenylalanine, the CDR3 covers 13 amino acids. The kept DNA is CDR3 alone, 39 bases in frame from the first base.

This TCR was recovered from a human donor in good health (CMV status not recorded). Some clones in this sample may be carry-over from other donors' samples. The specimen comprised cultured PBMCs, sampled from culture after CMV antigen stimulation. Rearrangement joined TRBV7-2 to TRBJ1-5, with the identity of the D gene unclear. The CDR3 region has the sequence CASSVTGNQPQHF. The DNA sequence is TGTGCCAGCAGCGTAACGGGGAATCAGCCCCAGCATTTT.